The source of this T cell receptor beta chain is a study of blood T cell repertoires in COVID-19. Background on the study: Samples came from the United States, Italy and Spain, spanning acute and convalescent COVID-19. PBMCs, B-cell-depleted T cells, or T cells provided the cDNA or gDNA that made up the material.

V dropped 3 bases and J dropped 2; count of bases not matched to a gene: 4. The CDR3 is made up of 15 amino acids. Germline CDR1 and CDR2: SGHKS and YYEKEE (reference sequence). Produced via immunoSEQ multiplex PCR; TCRdb's table is partial and in-frame only. The sample lists around 52,000 clones, around 82% occurring once. Source material: peripheral blood. This TCR came from a human donor in a cohort sampled during active COVID-19. This chain joins TRBV5-5 and TRBJ2-1; the match to TRBD1 covers 8 bases. CDR3 region: CASSWSGQAYNEQFF. The CDR3 DNA follows: TGTGCCAGCAGCTGGTCGGGACAGGCCTACAATGAGCAGTTCTTC.